This TCR beta chain was obtained from a study of blood T cell repertoires in COVID-19. Methods used by the authors: Nucleated cell counts were estimated from reference gene primer amplification. Clones were read by immunoSEQ multiplex PCR, and TCRdb kept only the in-frame ones, dropping some. The DNA was the basis for D and trimming; V, J and clone size are from that table. The table includes about 220,000 clones, around 83% detected once. The germline V gene has CDR1 SGHDT and CDR2 YYEEEE. The CDR3 is 16 residues long. Trimming stripped 0 bases from V and 5 bases from J, with 14 bases between. Participants' own reports of clinical history determined their cohort assignment. Donors of Cohort 3 who recovered were those that had two negative PCRs, clearance, or symptom resolution.

This chain joins TRBV5-6 and TRBJ2-2, with no clear D. Material for sequencing was PBMCs or T cells enriched from blood (not recorded which). This receptor was obtained from a woman aged 40-49 years who had recovered from COVID-19. As DNA, the CDR3 is TGTGCCAGCAGCTTGGCGCCCCCAAGCAGGACCGGGGAGCTGTTTTTT. Translating it yields CASSLAPPSRTGELFF.